Sequencing of this TCR beta chain was carried out in a study of T-cell reconstitution after alpha-beta-depleted transplantation in children (TCRdb year 2016). With regard to the full study: The study quantitatively tracked T-cell immune reconstitution after TCRalphabeta/CD19-depleted allogeneic hematopoietic cell transplantation in children using TCR repertoire profiling.

CDR1 and CDR2 are drawn from the germline V gene (reference sequence): MNHNY, SVGAGI. The germline ends are 11 bases apart after V is trimmed by 2 bases and J by 6 bases. The cysteine opens and the phenylalanine closes a CDR3 of 13 amino acids. Only CDR3 DNA is held: 39 bases, read in frame from base 1. Libraries were made using PCR. TCRdb names Illumina HiSeq 2500 as the instrument used. TCR libraries were prepared with molecular barcoding, using unique molecular identifiers to normalize TCRbeta repertoire quantification. The public reads were reanalyzed by TCRdb: fastp trimming at Q25, MiXCR alignment, in-frame beta chains only. Records with the same CDR3 protein are collapsed into one entry carrying the most frequent genes and DNA. Here the sample has about 500,000 distinct CDR3 sequences; 32% occur a single time. The ten largest clones take up 2.4% of the sample. A remark on this clonotype: The target of this receptor is not known. Per-base qualities were not stored, and no clone one base away is much larger.

This clonotype originated in a human donor who donated a stem cell graft to a child with aplastic anemia. The material was PBMCs from the stem cell graft donor, obtained from the stem cell graft. The chain joins TRBV6-6 to TRBJ2-7; the D gene is perhaps TRBD2, on 5 matching bases. The CDR3 protein: CASSYALVGEQYF. The nucleotide sequence is given as TGTGCCAGCAGTTACGCACTAGTCGGCGAGCAGTACTTC.